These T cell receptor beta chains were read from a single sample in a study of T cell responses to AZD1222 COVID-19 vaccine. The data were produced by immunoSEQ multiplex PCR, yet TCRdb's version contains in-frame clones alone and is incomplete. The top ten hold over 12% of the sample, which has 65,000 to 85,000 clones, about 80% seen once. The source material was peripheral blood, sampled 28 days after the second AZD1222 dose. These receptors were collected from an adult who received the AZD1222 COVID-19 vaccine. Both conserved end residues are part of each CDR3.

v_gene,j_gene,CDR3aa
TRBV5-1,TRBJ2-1,CASSLTEGEQFF
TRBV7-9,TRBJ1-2,CASSHGQNYGYTF
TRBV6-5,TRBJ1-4,CASSYDSRTGNEKLFF
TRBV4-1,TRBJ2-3,CASTGATDTQYF
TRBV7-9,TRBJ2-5,CASSSQNQETQYF
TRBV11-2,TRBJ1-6,CASSLYRDSPLHF
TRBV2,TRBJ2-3,CARLGGTDTQYF
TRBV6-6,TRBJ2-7,CASRQTSGVRQYF
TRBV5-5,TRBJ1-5,CASSLESRDQPQHF
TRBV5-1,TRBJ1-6,CASSLAPGQGLGNSPLHF
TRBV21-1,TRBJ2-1,CASSKTLGTAYNEQFF
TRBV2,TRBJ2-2,CASSEAGGLPGELFF
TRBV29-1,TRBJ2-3,CSVLSTDTQYF
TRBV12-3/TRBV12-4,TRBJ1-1,CASSPSGSEAFF
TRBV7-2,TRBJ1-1,CASSLTGIEAFF
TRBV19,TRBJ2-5,CASSSASGLGETQYF
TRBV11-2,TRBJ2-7,CASSLGQGAKSSYEQYF
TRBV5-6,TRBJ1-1,CASSPGVGTEAFF
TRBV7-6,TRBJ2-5,CASSLDARGAPLETQYF
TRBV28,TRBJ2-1,CASIEGRGAPSSYNEQFF
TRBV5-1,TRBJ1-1,CASSPRRPGTGNTEAFF
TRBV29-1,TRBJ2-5,CSVEDGRGSETQYF
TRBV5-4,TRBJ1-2,CASSFTGGRSNYGYTF
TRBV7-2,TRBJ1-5,CASSLPQGNQPQHF
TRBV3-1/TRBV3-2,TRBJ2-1,CASSRGLAGAPSSYNEQFF
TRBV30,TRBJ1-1,CAWTRNLDTEAFF
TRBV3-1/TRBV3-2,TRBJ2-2,CASSQRNRRSHTGELFF
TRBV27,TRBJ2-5,CASSPGLAGYKTQYF
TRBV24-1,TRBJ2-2,CATMDLNTGELFF
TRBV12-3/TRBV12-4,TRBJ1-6,CATGGAPNSPLHF
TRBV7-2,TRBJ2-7,CASSSGGAINYEQYF
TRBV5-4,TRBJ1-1,CASSFTGYTEAFF
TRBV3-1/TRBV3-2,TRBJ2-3,CASGSEAGQSTDTQYF
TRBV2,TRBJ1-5,CASSVGGTSQPQHF
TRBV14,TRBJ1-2,CASSQGAWTGNGYTF
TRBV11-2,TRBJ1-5,CASDGGGGQPQHF
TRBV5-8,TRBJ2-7,CASSKRDRRTYEQYF
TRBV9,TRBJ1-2,CASSVAGGISYGYTF
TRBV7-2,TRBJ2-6,CASRARRSGANVLTF
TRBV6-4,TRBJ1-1,CASSEGPGAEAFF
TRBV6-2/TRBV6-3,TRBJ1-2,CASSYPARGYTF
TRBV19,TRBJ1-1,CASSIDTSVAFF
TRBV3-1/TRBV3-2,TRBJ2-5,CASSRLRGAIGETQYF
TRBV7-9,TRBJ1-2,CASSLGGGQGRLYGYTF
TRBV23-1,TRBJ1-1,CASTPRGTTEAFF